This TCR beta chain appears in the sequencing data of a study of CDR3 diversity in severe acne. Trimming removed 3 bases from V and 2 bases from J; junction bases left unmatched: 10. The germline CDR1 and CDR2 sequences are SGHTA and FQGNSA. This CDR3 is built from 16 residues. TCRdb processed the PCR reads anew with MiXCR; each CDR3 protein has one entry. This table has almost 85,000 distinct CDR3 sequences, around 49% appearing once. The clonotype comes from a male donor in good health, without acne. V gene TRBV7-2 combines with J gene TRBJ2-7; 7 bases are shared with TRBD2. The material sequenced was blood. This chain's CDR3 is CASSLVPLATPYEQYF. The CDR3 DNA reads as TGTGCCAGCAGCTTGGTTCCACTAGCGACTCCCTACGAGCAGTACTTC.